This entry concerns a single T cell receptor beta chain. No cognate antigen has been identified for it. Qualities for individual bases were not recorded, and no much larger clone is one base off. The sample is drawn from a study of blood T cell repertoires in COVID-19 (dated by TCRdb to the early 2020s). General notes on the study: Samples from collaborators originated in the United States, Italy and Spain and spanned both the acute and convalescent phases of COVID-19. The material from the prospective study consisted of cDNA or gDNA derived from T cells, B-cell-depleted T cells, or PBMCs. Deeply sampled blood TCRbeta repertoires from subjects exposed to, actively infected with, or recovered from COVID-19 were included in the dataset. The repertoires were made available in a free public database intended to serve as a resource for research on the immune response to SARS-CoV-2. Samples were obtained from the ongoing ImmuneRACE study (first 160 participants) and from over a thousand subjects provided by 6 global collaborators. The sample metadata nearly always contained a de-identified subject ID, COVID-19 status, age in years and sex. Where available, HLA class I and class II types were taken from metadata supplied by the sample provider and were not determined by assay-based typing.

What the authors observed across the whole study: How much clinical and demographic metadata was included differed by source and by participant, and the metadata was provided uncurated.

The immunoSEQ Assay, a bias-controlled multiplex PCR, was used to amplify TCRbeta CDR3 regions from genomic DNA. Per the authors' processing: The number of nucleated cells in each sample was estimated by amplification of reference gene primers within the assay. Sequence reads were collapsed and filtered to measure the absolute abundance of every unique TCRbeta CDR3 rearrangement. Productive Simpson clonality was computed per sample as the square root of Simpson's diversity index over productive rearrangements. Entries here come from immuneACCESS through TCRdb and include only in-frame sequences with V and J called. Some clones fail to appear in such tables; in the studies checked, an unresolved V gene covers under half of the shortfall, and the cause of the remainder is unknown. V and J calls and clone size are copied from that table; D and trimming were computed from the DNA. In all, the sample holds just under 150,000 clones, and roughly 87% of those were seen once. Clones ranked in the top ten supply over 0.75% of the sample.

Whole blood was collected in K2EDTA tubes by collaborating institutions according to the institutions' own protocols. Collaborator samples were shipped for TCRbeta analysis as frozen whole blood, isolated PBMCs, or DNA extracted from either sample type. The sequence came from a woman aged 45-65 years with acute or convalescent COVID-19. The sequencing input was peripheral blood.

CDR3 region: CASSLSGQEGQPQHF. The nucleotides read TGCGCCAGCAGCTTGTCTGGCCAAGAGGGCCAGCCCCAGCATTTT. The chain is assembled from TRBV5-1 and TRBJ1-5; too little of a D gene remains to name it. Taken from cysteine to phenylalanine, the CDR3 has 15 residues. Only CDR3 DNA is held: 45 bases, read in frame from base 1. The germline V gene specifies SGHRS as CDR1 and YFSETQ as CDR2. The V end loses 1 base and the J end loses 7 bases, and a stretch of 15 bases separates them.